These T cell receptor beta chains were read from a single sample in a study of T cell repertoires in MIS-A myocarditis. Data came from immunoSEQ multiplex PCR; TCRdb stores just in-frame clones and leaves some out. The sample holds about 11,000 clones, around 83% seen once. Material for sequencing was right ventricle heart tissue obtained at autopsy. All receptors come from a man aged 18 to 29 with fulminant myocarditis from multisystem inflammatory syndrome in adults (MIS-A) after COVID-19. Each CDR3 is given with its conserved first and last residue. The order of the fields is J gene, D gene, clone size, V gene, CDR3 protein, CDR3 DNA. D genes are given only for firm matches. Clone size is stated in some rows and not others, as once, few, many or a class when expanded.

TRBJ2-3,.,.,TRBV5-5,CASSLGGAGTQYF,TGTGCCAGCAGCTTGGGTGGGGCGGGTACGCAGTATTTT
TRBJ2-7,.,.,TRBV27,CASSSPAGGSDEQYF,TGTGCCAGCAGTAGCCCCGCCGGAGGGAGCGACGAGCAGTACTTC
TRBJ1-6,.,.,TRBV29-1,CSVGDHGNTLHF,TGCAGCGTTGGAGACCATGGGAACACCCTCCACTTT
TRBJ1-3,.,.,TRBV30,CAWSVSGNTIYF,TGTGCCTGGAGTGTCTCTGGAAACACCATATATTTT
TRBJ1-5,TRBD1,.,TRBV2,CASSEDRGYQPQHF,TGTGCCAGCAGTGAAGACAGGGGGTACCAGCCCCAGCATTTT
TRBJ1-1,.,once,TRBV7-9,CASAIWVNTEAFF,TGTGCCAGCGCTATTTGGGTCAACACTGAAGCTTTCTTT
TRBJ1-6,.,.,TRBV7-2,CASSASPDRNSPLHF,TGTGCCAGCAGCGCGTCTCCGGACAGAAATTCACCCCTCCACTTT
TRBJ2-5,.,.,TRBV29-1,CSVQVYQETQYF,TGCAGCGTTCAGGTGTACCAAGAGACCCAGTACTTC
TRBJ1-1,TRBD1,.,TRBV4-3,CASSKTPGQAVTEAFF,TGCGCCAGCAGTAAAACTCCGGGACAGGCTGTTACTGAAGCTTTCTTT
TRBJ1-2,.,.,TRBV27,CASRAEPYGYTF,TGTGCCAGCAGGGCGGAACCCTATGGCTACACCTTC
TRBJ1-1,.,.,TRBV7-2,CASNTRTNTEAFF,TGTGCCAGCAACACCAGGACGAACACTGAAGCTTTCTTT
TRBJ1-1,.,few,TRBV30,CAWSLQGTTEAFF,TGTGCCTGGAGCCTTCAGGGGACCACTGAAGCTTTCTTT
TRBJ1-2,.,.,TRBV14,CASSQVAFYGYTF,TGTGCCAGCAGCCAAGTTGCATTCTATGGCTACACCTTC
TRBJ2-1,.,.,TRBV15,CATSSYREDFNEQFF,TGTGCCACCAGCAGCTACAGGGAAGATTTCAATGAGCAGTTCTTC
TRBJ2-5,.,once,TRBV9,CASSVGALRYQETQYF,TGTGCCAGCAGCGTAGGAGCGCTGAGGTACCAAGAGACCCAGTACTTC
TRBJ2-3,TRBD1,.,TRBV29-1,CSAGQGVGDTQYF,TGCAGCGCGGGACAGGGAGTAGGGGATACGCAGTATTTT
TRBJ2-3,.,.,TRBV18,CASSPQEHTQYF,TGTGCCAGCTCACCACAGGAACATACGCAGTATTTT
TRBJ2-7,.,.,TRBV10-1,CASSEGQSYEQYF,TGCGCCAGCAGTGAAGGCCAGTCCTACGAGCAGTACTTC
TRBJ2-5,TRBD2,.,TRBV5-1,CASSTGTSGRYGETQYF,TGCGCCAGCAGCACCGGGACTAGCGGGAGGTACGGAGAGACCCAGTACTTC
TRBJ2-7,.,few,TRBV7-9,CASSLDLARVKYF,TGTGCCAGCAGCTTAGATCTGGCGCGAGTTAAGTACTTC
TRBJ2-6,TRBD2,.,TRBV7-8,CASSLSGGSGANVLTF,TGTGCCAGCAGCTTGTCCGGGGGGTCTGGGGCCAACGTCCTGACTTTC
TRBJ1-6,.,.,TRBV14,CASSWGGGNSPLHF,TGTGCCAGCAGCTGGGGCGGCGGTAATTCACCCCTCCACTTT
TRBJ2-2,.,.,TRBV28,CASSSMINPRGTGELFF,TGTGCCAGCAGTTCTATGATAAACCCCAGGGGCACCGGGGAGCTGTTTTTT
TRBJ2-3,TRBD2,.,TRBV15,CATSSLTGTSGGLTDTQYF,TGTGCCACCAGCAGTCTAACTGGGACTAGCGGGGGTCTCACAGATACGCAGTATTTT
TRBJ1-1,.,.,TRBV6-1,CASSEIVGRGGTEAFF,TGTGCCAGCAGTGAAATCGTGGGGAGGGGGGGCACTGAAGCTTTCTTT
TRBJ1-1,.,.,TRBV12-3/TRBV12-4,CASSPGGGKEAFF,TGTGCCAGCAGCCCCGGAGGGGGTAAGGAAGCTTTCTTT
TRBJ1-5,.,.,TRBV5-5,CASSAEEGRSNQPQHF,TGTGCCAGCAGCGCCGAGGAGGGAAGAAGCAATCAGCCCCAGCATTTT
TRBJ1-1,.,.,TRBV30,CAWSVRGAEAFF,TGTGCCTGGAGTGTTCGGGGAGCTGAAGCTTTCTTT
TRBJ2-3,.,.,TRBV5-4,CASSFGPNGEDTQYF,TGTGCCAGCAGCTTCGGCCCCAACGGGGAAGATACGCAGTATTTT
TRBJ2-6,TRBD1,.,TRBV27,CASSTPSGTGLGSGANVLTF,TGTGCCAGCAGTACCCCATCCGGGACAGGGTTGGGGTCTGGGGCCAACGTCCTGACTTTC
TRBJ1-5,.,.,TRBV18,CASSPGRVSNQPQHF,TGTGCCAGCTCACCCGGGAGGGTGAGCAATCAGCCCCAGCATTTT
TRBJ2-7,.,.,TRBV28,CASRDTEPPSYEQYF,TGTGCCAGCAGGGACACTGAACCGCCTTCCTACGAGCAGTACTTC
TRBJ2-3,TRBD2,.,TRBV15,CATSRGGTGLAGSTDTQYF,TGTGCCACCAGCAGAGGGGGAACAGGACTAGCGGGGTCCACAGATACGCAGTATTTT
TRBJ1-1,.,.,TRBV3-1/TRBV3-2,CASSPSPGARWPNTEAFF,TGTGCCAGCAGCCCCAGCCCGGGGGCGCGATGGCCGAACACTGAAGCTTTCTTT
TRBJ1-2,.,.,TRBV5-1,CASSLVEGPNYGYTF,TGCGCCAGCAGCTTGGTAGAAGGTCCCAACTATGGCTACACCTTC